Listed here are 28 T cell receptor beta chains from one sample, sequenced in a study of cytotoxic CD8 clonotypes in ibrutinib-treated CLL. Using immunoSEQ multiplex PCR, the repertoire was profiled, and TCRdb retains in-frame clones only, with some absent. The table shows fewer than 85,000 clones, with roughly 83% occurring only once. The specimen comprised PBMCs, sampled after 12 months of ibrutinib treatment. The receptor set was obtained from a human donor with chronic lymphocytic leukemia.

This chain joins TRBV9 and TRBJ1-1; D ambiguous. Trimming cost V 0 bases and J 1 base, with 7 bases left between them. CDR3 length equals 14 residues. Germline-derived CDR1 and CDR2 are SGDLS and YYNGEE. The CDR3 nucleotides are TGTGCCAGCAGCGTAGTCAGTGGGAACACTGAAGCTTTCTTT. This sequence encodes CASSVVSGNTEAFF.

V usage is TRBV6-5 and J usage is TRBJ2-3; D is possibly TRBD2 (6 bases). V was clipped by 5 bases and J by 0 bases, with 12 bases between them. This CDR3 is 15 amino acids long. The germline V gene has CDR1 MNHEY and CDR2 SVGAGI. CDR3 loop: CASSQTGVSTDTQYF. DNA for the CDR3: TGTGCCAGCAGTCAGACGGGAGTCAGCACAGATACGCAGTATTTT.

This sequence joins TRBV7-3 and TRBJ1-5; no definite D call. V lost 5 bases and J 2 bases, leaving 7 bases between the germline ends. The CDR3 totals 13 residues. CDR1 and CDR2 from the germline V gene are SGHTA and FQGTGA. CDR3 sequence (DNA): TGTGCCAGCAGCCTCGGACGCAATCAGCCCCAGCATTTT. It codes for CASSLGRNQPQHF.

The CDR3 DNA reads TGTGCCAGCAGCCCCGGGGGGGGCTCCTATAATTCACCCCTCCACTTT. Amino acid sequence: CASSPGGGSYNSPLHF. The V and J genes are TRBV9 and TRBJ1-6; possible D gene TRBD1, 5 bases. Between the trimmed V and J ends, which lost 4 bases and 0 bases, there was a span of 11 bases. Germline CDR1 SGDLS, CDR2 YYNGEE. The CDR3 sequence is 16 residues long. The entire variable domain, with the rest obtained from reference TRBV9 and TRBJ1-6, is as follows: DSGVTQTPKHLITATGQRVTLRCSPRSGDLSVYWYQQSLDQGLQFLIQYYNGEERAKGNILERFSAQQFPDLHSELNLSSLELGDSALYFCASSPGGGSYNSPLHFGNGTRLTVT.

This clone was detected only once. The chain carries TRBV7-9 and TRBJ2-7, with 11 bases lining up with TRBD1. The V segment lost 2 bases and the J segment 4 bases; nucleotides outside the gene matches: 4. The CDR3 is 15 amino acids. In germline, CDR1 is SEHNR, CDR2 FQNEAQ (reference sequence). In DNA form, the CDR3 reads TGTGCCAGCAGCTTATGGCGGGACAGGGGGTACGAGCAGTACTTC. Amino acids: CASSLWRDRGYEQYF. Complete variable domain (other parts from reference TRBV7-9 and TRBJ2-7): DTGVSQNPRHKITKRGQNVTFRCDPISEHNRLYWYRQTLGQGPEFLTYFQNEAQLEKSRLLSDRFSAERPKGSFSTLEIQRTEQGDSAMYLCASSLWRDRGYEQYFGPGTRLTVT.

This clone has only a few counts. CDR3: CASRETGAYGYTF. DNA of the CDR3: TGTGCCAGCAGGGAGACAGGGGCGTATGGCTACACCTTC. The chain combines TRBV28 with TRBJ1-2; TRBD1 agrees at 8 bases. Germline-derived CDR1 and CDR2 are MDHEN and SYDVKM. The CDR3 totals 13 residues. The V segment lost 6 bases and the J segment 5 bases; nucleotides outside the gene matches: 5.

The CDR3, as DNA: TGTGCCAGCACTCCGGGAGGGGGGCTCGACGAGCAGTACTTC. Its protein product is CASTPGGGLDEQYF. J is TRBJ2-7 and V is TRBV25-1, with 8 bases identical to TRBD2. CDR1 MGHDK and CDR2 SYGVNS come from the germline V gene. Unmatched junction bases numbered 10, after V lost 7 bases and J lost 5 bases. The CDR3 covers 14 residues.

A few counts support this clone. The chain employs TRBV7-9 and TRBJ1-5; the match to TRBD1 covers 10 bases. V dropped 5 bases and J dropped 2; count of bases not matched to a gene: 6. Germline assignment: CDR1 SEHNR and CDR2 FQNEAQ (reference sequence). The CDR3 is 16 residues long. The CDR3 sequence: CASSTGTGDGNQPQHF. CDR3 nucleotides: TGTGCCAGCAGCACCGGGACAGGGGATGGCAATCAGCCCCAGCATTTT.

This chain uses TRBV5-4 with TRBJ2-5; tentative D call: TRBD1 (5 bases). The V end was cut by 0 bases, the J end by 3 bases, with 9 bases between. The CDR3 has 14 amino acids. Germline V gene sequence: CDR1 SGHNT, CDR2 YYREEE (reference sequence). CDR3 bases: TGTGCCAGCAGCTTGGCCACAGGCGAAGAGACCCAGTACTTC. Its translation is CASSLATGEETQYF. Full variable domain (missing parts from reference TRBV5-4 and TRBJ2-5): ETGVTQSPTHLIKTRGQQVTLRCSSQSGHNTVSWYQQALGQGPQFIFQYYREEENGRGNFPPRFSGLQFPNYSSELNVNALELDDSALYLCASSLATGEETQYFGPGTRLLVL.

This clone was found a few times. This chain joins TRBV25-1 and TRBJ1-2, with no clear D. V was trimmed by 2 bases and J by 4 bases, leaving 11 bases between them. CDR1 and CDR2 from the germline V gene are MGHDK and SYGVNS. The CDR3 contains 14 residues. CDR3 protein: CASSEEESSYGYTF. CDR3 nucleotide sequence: TGTGCCAGCAGTGAAGAGGAATCCTCCTATGGCTACACCTTC.

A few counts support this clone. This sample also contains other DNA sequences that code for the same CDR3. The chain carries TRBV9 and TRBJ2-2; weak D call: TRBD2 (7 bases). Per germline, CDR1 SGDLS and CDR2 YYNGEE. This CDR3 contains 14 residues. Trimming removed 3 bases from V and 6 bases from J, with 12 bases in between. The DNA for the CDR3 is TGTGCCAGCAGCGAGGGGGGAGGGCCCGGGGAGCTGTTTTTT. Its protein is CASSEGGGPGELFF. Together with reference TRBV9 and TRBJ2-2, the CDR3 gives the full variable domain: DSGVTQTPKHLITATGQRVTLRCSPRSGDLSVYWYQQSLDQGLQFLIQYYNGEERAKGNILERFSAQQFPDLHSELNLSSLELGDSALYFCASSEGGGPGELFFGEGSRLTVL.

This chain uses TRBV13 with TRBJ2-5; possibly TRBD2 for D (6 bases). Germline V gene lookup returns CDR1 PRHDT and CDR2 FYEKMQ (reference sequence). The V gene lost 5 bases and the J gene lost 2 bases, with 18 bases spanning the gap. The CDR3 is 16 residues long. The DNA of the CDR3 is TGTGCCAGCAGCACCGGGGAAGCGGGCCCACAAGAGACCCAGTACTTC. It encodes CASSTGEAGPQETQYF.

CDR3 coding DNA: TGTGCCAGCAGTTCCCGACAGGCTGGGGACACTGAAGCTTTCTTT. Translating gives CASSSRQAGDTEAFF. The J gene is TRBJ1-1, the V gene TRBV6-5, with a weak D call TRBD1 (6 bases). The CDR3 consists of 15 residues. In germline, CDR1 is MNHEY, CDR2 SVGAGI. Trimming took off 4 bases at V and 3 bases at J, with 15 bases between the two ends.

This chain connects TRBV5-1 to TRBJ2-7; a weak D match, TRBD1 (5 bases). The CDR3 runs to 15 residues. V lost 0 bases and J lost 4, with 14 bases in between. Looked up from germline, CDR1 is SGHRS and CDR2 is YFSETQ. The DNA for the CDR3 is TGCGCCAGCAGCTTGGTTGCAGGGCCTACTTACGAGCAGTACTTC. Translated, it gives CASSLVAGPTYEQYF.

For the CDR3, the DNA is TGTGCCAGCGGGAGCACCGGGACAGGGCCCTACGAGCAGTACTTC. This sequence encodes CASGSTGTGPYEQYF. This chain links TRBV2 with TRBJ2-7; the match to TRBD1 covers 9 bases. The V gene's germline CDR1 is SNHLY and CDR2 FYNNEI. This CDR3 is 15 amino acids long. V lost 8 bases to trimming and J lost 2 bases; unmatched junction nucleotides: 10.

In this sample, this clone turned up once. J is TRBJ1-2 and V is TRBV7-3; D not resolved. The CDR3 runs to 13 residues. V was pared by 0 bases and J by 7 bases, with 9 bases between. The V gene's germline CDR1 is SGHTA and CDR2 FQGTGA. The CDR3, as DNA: TGTGCCAGCAGCTTAACTGCGCGGGGTGGCTACACCTTC. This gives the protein CASSLTARGGYTF.

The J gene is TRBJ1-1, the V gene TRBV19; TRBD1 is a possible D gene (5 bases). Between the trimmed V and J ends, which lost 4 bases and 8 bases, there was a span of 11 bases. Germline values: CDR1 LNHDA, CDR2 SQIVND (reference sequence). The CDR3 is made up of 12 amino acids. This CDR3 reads CASSTRAGEAFF. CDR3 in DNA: TGTGCCAGTAGTACCCGAGCAGGGGAAGCTTTCTTT.

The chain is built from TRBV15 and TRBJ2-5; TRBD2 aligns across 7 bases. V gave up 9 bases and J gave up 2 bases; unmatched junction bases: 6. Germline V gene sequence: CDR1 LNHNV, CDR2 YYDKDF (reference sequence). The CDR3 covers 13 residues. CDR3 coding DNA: TGTGCCACGGGGAGGGCAACTCAAGAGACCCAGTACTTC. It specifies CATGRATQETQYF.

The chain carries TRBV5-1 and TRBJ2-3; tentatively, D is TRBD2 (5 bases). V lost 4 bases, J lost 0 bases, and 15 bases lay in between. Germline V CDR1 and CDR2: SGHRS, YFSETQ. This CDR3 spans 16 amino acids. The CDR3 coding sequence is TGCGCCAGCAGCGCAACGGGAATCACTAGCACAGATACGCAGTATTTT. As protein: CASSATGITSTDTQYF.

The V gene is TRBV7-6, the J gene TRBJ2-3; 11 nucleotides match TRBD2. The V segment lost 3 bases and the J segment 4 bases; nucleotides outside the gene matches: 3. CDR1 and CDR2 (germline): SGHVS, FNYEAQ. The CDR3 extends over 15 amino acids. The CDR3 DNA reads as TGTGCCAGCAGCTTCCTGACTAGCGGGGCAGATACGCAGTATTTT. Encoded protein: CASSFLTSGADTQYF.

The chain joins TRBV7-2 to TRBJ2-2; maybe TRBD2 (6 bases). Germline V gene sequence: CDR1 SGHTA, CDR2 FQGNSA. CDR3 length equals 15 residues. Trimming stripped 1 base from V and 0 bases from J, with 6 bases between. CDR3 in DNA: TGTGCCAGCAGCTTAGGGGGGGCGAACACCGGGGAGCTGTTTTTT. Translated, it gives CASSLGGANTGELFF.

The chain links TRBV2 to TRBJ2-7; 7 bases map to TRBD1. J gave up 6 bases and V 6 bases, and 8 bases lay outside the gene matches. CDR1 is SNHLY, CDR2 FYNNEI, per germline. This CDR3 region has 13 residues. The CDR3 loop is CASRSPGGIEQYF. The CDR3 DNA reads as TGTGCCAGCAGATCCCCAGGGGGTATCGAGCAGTACTTC.

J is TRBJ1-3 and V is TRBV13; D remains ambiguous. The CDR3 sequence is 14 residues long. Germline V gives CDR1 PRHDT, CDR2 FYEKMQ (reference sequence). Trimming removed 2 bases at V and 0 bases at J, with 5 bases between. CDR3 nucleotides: TGTGCCAGCAGCTTACGGAGCTCTGGAAACACCATATATTTT. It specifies CASSLRSSGNTIYF.

The CDR3 bases are TGCGCCAGCAGCCCGGAGGGGGCCGCGGGGCCCCAGCATTTT. This translates into CASSPEGAAGPQHF. This rearrangement joins TRBV5-1 to TRBJ1-5; 7 bases are shared with TRBD1. This CDR3 region has 14 residues. The V gene end was trimmed by 4 bases and the J gene end by 9 bases; junction bases not matched to a gene: 10. The germline V gene encodes CDR1 SGHRS and CDR2 YFSETQ. Full variable domain (rest looked up from reference TRBV5-1 and TRBJ1-5): KAGVTQTPRYLIKTRGQQVTLSCSPISGHRSVSWYQQTPGQGLQFLFEYFSETQRNKGNFPGRFSGRQFSNSRSEMNVSTLELGDSALYLCASSPEGAAGPQHFGDGTRLSIL.

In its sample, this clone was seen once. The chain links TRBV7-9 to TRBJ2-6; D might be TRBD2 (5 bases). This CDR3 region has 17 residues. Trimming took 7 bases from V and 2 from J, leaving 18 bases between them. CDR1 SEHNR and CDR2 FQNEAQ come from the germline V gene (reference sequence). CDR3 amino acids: CASTPDRGLPGANVLTF. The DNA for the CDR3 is TGTGCCAGCACCCCCGATAGAGGGCTCCCTGGGGCCAACGTCCTGACTTTC.

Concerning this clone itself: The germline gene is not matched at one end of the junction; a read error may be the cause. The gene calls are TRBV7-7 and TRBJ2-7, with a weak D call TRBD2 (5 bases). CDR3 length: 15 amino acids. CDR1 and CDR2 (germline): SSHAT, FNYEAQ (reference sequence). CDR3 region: CASSLGPGETYEQYF. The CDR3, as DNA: TGTGCTAGCAGCTTAGGGCCCGGGGAGACCTACGAGCAGTACTTC.

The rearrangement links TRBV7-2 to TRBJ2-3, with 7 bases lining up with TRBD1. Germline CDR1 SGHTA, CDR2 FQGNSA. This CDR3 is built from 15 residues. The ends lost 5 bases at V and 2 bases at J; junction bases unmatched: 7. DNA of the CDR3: TGTGCCAGCAGCGCAGGACAGGTCCCCACAGATACGCAGTATTTT. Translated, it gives CASSAGQVPTDTQYF. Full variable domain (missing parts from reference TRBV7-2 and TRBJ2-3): GAGVSQSPSNKVTEKGKDVELRCDPISGHTALYWYRQSLGQGLEFLIYFQGNSAPDKSGLPSDRFSAERTGGSVSTLTIQRTQQEDSAVYLCASSAGQVPTDTQYFGPGTRLTVL.

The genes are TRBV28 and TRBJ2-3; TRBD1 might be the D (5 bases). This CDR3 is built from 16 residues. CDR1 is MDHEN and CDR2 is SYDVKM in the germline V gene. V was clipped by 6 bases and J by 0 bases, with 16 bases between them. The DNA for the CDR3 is TGTGCCAGCAGCCTATCCTGGCAGGGCAGCACAGATACGCAGTATTTT. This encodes CASSLSWQGSTDTQYF.